Listed below are T cell receptor beta chains from one sample, sequenced in a study of cytomegalovirus exposure and HLA in healthy donors. The table came from immunoSEQ multiplex PCR; TCRdb's copy has only in-frame clones and leaves some out. The sample records fewer than 85,000 clones, more than 60% being singletons. The sample consisted of PBMCs. The origin of the receptors is a male donor in good health and CMV-seropositive. The CDR3 runs from the conserved cysteine through the conserved F or W. The D gene is left open where the match is weak. The size field is filled for only some rows; it gives once, few, many or a size class.

cdr3_aa cdr3_nt clone_size d_call j_call v_call
CASSSQGGPLYNEQFF TGTGCCAGCAGCTCTCAGGGGGGCCCCCTCTACAATGAGCAGTTCTTC - - TRBJ2-1 TRBV5-7
CASSSGQGTNGYTF TGTGCCAGCAGCTCGGGACAGGGGACGAATGGCTACACCTTC - TRBD1 TRBJ1-2 TRBV5-4
CASQQTPGVSGNTIYF TGTGCCAGTCAACAAACGCCAGGGGTCTCTGGAAACACCATATATTTT once - TRBJ1-3 TRBV19
CASSPISGVGTEAFF TGTGCCAGCAGTCCTATAAGCGGGGTCGGCACTGAAGCTTTCTTT - - TRBJ1-1 TRBV6-6
CASSPQGGAGANVLTF TGTGCCAGCAGCCCACAGGGGGGGGCCGGGGCCAACGTCCTGACTTTC few - TRBJ2-6 TRBV7-2
CASSSLAGSYEQYF TGTGCCAGCAGTTCGCTAGCGGGGTCCTACGAGCAGTACTTC - TRBD2 TRBJ2-7 TRBV27
CASSTDRDTEAFF TGTGCCAGCAGCACCGACAGGGACACTGAAGCTTTCTTT - TRBD1 TRBJ1-1 TRBV5-5
CASSPDRGSYNSPLHF TGCGCCAGCAGCCCGGACAGGGGCTCCTATAATTCACCCCTCCACTTT once TRBD1 TRBJ1-6 TRBV5-1
CASSLEEGGVYEQYF TGTGCCAGCAGCTTAGAAGAGGGTGGTGTCTACGAGCAGTACTTC - - TRBJ2-7 TRBV7-9
CASSIGVRRAYEQYF TGTGCCAGTAGTATCGGTGTGAGGAGGGCCTACGAGCAGTACTTC few - TRBJ2-7 TRBV19
CASSPPMAENEKLFF TGTGCCAGCTCACCACCGATGGCAGAAAATGAAAAACTGTTTTTT - - TRBJ1-4 TRBV18
CASSVAGIQETQYF TGTGCCAGCAGCGTAGCAGGGATTCAAGAGACCCAGTACTTC - - TRBJ2-5 TRBV9
CASSFSRTDYSNQPQHF TGTGCCAGCAGCTTTTCCCGGACAGATTATAGCAATCAGCCCCAGCATTTT - - TRBJ1-5 TRBV7-8
CASSLVRDYEQYF TGTGCCAGCAGTTTGGTCAGGGACTACGAGCAGTACTTC - - TRBJ2-7 TRBV27
CASSPRTSGSYEQYF TGTGCCAGCAGCCCCCGGACTAGCGGGAGTTACGAGCAGTACTTC - TRBD2 TRBJ2-7 TRBV5-4
CASSAAGVNNEQFF TGCGCCAGCAGTGCGGCGGGAGTTAACAATGAGCAGTTCTTC - TRBD2 TRBJ2-1 TRBV10-2
CASRPPTQGYEQYF TGTGCCAGCAGACCACCGACACAGGGTTACGAGCAGTACTTC - - TRBJ2-7 TRBV6-4
CASSPDRGGQPQHF TGCGCCAGCAGCCCCGACAGGGGCGGTCAGCCCCAGCATTTT few TRBD1 TRBJ1-5 TRBV5-1
CASSLAASRNSPLHF TGTGCCAGCAGTTTGGCGGCCAGCCGAAATTCACCCCTCCACTTT - - TRBJ1-6 TRBV28
CASSPRWGGRDTQYF TGTGCCAGCAGCCCCAGATGGGGAGGGAGGGATACGCAGTATTTT once TRBD2 TRBJ2-3 TRBV5-4
CAISDLGQGVSNQPQHF TGTGCCATCAGTGACCTGGGACAGGGAGTTAGCAATCAGCCCCAGCATTTT - TRBD1 TRBJ1-5 TRBV10-3
CASSRGGNYNEQFF TGTGCCAGCAGCCGGGGGGGGAACTACAATGAGCAGTTCTTC - TRBD2 TRBJ2-1 TRBV27
CASSFRRTGAQPQHF TGTGCCAGCAGCTTTCGTCGGACAGGGGCGCAGCCCCAGCATTTT - TRBD1 TRBJ1-5 TRBV5-8
CASSNGQAFYEQYF TGTGCCAGTAGTAATGGACAGGCCTTTTACGAGCAGTACTTC - TRBD1 TRBJ2-7 TRBV19
CAISEWDSANQPQHF TGTGCCATCAGTGAGTGGGACAGTGCAAATCAGCCCCAGCATTTT - TRBD1 TRBJ1-5 TRBV10-3
CASSWGTGIPKPNYEQYF TGCGCCAGCAGCTGGGGGACAGGGATCCCTAAACCCAACTACGAGCAGTACTTC - TRBD1 TRBJ2-7 TRBV23-1
CSAGTLNEQFF TGCAGTGCGGGGACACTGAATGAGCAGTTCTTC - - TRBJ2-1 TRBV20-1
CASSWEGATNEKLFF TGCGCCAGCAGCTGGGAGGGGGCAACTAATGAAAAACTGTTTTTT - - TRBJ1-4 TRBV5-1
CASSLAKLDTGELFF TGTGCCAGCAGCTTAGCGAAACTTGACACCGGGGAGCTGTTTTTT - - TRBJ2-2 TRBV7-2
CASSKRSWEGVNNEQFF TGTGCCAGCAGCAAAAGATCATGGGAGGGGGTGAACAATGAGCAGTTCTTC - - TRBJ2-1 TRBV11-2
CASSLAVAGLYSNQPQHF TGTGCCAGCAGCTTAGCGGTGGCAGGTCTTTATAGCAATCAGCCCCAGCATTTT - - TRBJ1-5 TRBV7-6
CASHRVRRETQYF TGTGCCAGCCACAGAGTTAGACGAGAGACCCAGTACTTC - - TRBJ2-5 TRBV18
CASSGGRGQETQYF TGTGCCAGCAGTGGAGGAAGGGGGCAAGAGACCCAGTACTTC - - TRBJ2-5 TRBV6-1
CASSLEGISYEQYF TGTGCCAGCAGCTTGGAGGGGATCTCCTACGAGCAGTACTTC - - TRBJ2-7 TRBV5-4
CASSPTQGGEQYF TGTGCCAGCTCACCAACACAGGGGGGCGAGCAGTACTTC - TRBD1 TRBJ2-7 TRBV18
CASGPGQIKNIQYF TGTGCCAGCGGACCGGGACAGATTAAAAACATTCAGTACTTC - TRBD1 TRBJ2-4 TRBV27
CASSLYLGNTEAFF TGCGCCAGCAGCTTGTATCTAGGTAACACTGAAGCTTTCTTT - - TRBJ1-1 TRBV5-1
CASSGSGQGGTFSNQPQHF TGTGCCAGCAGTGGCTCGGGACAGGGGGGAACCTTTAGCAATCAGCCCCAGCATTTT - TRBD1 TRBJ1-5 TRBV6-1
CASSQDVYSPLHF TGTGCCAGCAGCCAAGATGTCTATTCACCCCTCCACTTT once - TRBJ1-6 TRBV14
CASSYRVNTVGTGELFF TGTGCCAGCAGCTACAGGGTGAACACAGTCGGTACCGGGGAGCTGTTTTTT - - TRBJ2-2 TRBV7-6
CASSLTFQGGMETQYF TGTGCCAGCAGTTTAACCTTCCAGGGAGGCATGGAGACCCAGTACTTC once - TRBJ2-5 TRBV27
CASASSLNSYEQYF TGTGCCAGCGCGTCGTCCCTGAACTCCTACGAGCAGTACTTC - - TRBJ2-7 TRBV2
CASSLVSGNTEAFF TGTGCCAGCAGCTTGGTGTCCGGGAACACTGAAGCTTTCTTT - - TRBJ1-1 TRBV7-2
CASSRPGQGEGGNQPQHF TGTGCCAGCAGCAGACCGGGACAGGGGGAGGGGGGCAATCAGCCCCAGCATTTT - TRBD1 TRBJ1-5 TRBV2